This T cell receptor beta chain was captured in a study of blood T cell repertoires in COVID-19. At the level of the study: T cells, B-cell-depleted T cells, or PBMCs supplied cDNA or gDNA.

The germline V gene has CDR1 LNHDA and CDR2 SQIVND (reference sequence). Trimming at V came to 7 bases and at J to 4 bases, leaving 5 bases not matched to a gene. This CDR3 spans 13 amino acids. Generated by immunoSEQ multiplex PCR, the TCRdb table keeps only in-frame clones and is missing some. The table includes 250,000 or so clones, 70% to 90% detected once. This sequence was found in a man between 18 and 35 years old with active or convalescent COVID-19. This sequence joins TRBV19 and TRBJ1-2; TRBD1 aligns across 8 bases. Sequenced sample: peripheral blood. CDR3 in amino acids: CASKTTGGYGYTF. In DNA form, the CDR3 reads TGTGCCAGTAAGACCACAGGGGGCTATGGCTACACCTTC.